This T cell receptor (beta chain) was captured by sequencing in a study of cytomegalovirus exposure and HLA in healthy donors. This clone was observed a handful of times. With 60 Vbeta and 13 Jbeta primers, the PCR was carried out. Profiling relied on immunoSEQ multiplex PCR, and the TCRdb table lists in-frame clones only, not all of them. The table shows about 160,000 clones, with approximately 88% occurring only once. Germline values: CDR1 ENHRY, CDR2 SYGVKD. The CDR3 covers 15 residues. Trimming removed 3 bases from V and 3 bases from J, with 14 bases in between. The chain carries TRBV10-3 and TRBJ1-1, with D maybe TRBD1 (5 bases). The clonotype was recovered from a boy aged 2 to 9 in good health and CMV-seronegative. The sequenced material came from PBMCs. CDR3 loop: CAISDWGKVDTEAFF. The CDR3 DNA reads TGTGCCATCAGTGATTGGGGCAAGGTGGACACTGAAGCTTTCTTT.